The 18 T cell receptor beta chains below were found in one sample sequenced in a study of cytomegalovirus exposure and HLA in healthy donors. Repertoires were generated with immunoSEQ multiplex PCR, while TCRdb's copy carries only in-frame clones and drops some. Seen here are about 260,000 clones, less than 95% observed once, and the top ten hold just over 3%. The material sequenced was PBMCs. The receptors stem from a woman aged 25 to 39 in good health and CMV-seronegative.

The rearrangement joins TRBV28 to TRBJ1-2; D may be TRBD1 (6 bases). There are 15 residues in the CDR3. Germline V gene lookup returns CDR1 MDHEN and CDR2 SYDVKM. The V end lost 2 bases, the J end lost 4 bases, and 14 bases lay between the germline ends. Written as DNA, the CDR3 is TGTGCCAGCAGTTTAAGGGGGGCCGTAGTCTATGGCTACACCTTC. Amino acids: CASSLRGAVVYGYTF.

CDR3 in DNA: TGTGCCAGCAGCTTAAGCTCCGGTCCGGACGAGCAGTACTTC. This codes for CASSLSSGPDEQYF. The genes are TRBV11-2 and TRBJ2-7; no firm D call. Deletions cut 2 bases from V and 5 bases from J, with 13 bases between. The CDR3 covers 14 residues. Per the germline V gene, CDR1 is SGHAT and CDR2 is FQNNGV.

The V call is TRBV6-1, the J call TRBJ1-1; D unresolved. The V end lost 0 bases, the J end lost 2 bases, and 10 bases lay between the germline ends. Per the germline V gene, CDR1 is MNHNS and CDR2 is SASEGT. The CDR3 has 15 residues. The CDR3 spells CASSEAQALNTEAFF. Here the CDR3 DNA reads TGTGCCAGCAGTGAAGCGCAGGCTCTAAACACTGAAGCTTTCTTT.

This sequence joins TRBV4-3 and TRBJ2-1, with D possibly TRBD1 on 8 matching bases. V gave up 1 base and J gave up 6 bases, with 31 bases separating them. CDR1 is LGHNA, CDR2 YSLEER, per germline. The CDR3 sequence is 21 residues long. This CDR3 reads CASSQALAAGGSGGSFNEQFF. As DNA, the CDR3 is TGCGCCAGCAGCCAAGCCCTTGCGGCAGGGGGCTCTGGCGGGAGTTTCAATGAGCAGTTCTTC.

V gene TRBV4-1 combines with J gene TRBJ2-7, with TRBD2 matching over 16 bases. V trimming: 0 bases; J trimming: 5 bases; junction bases outside the gene matches: 19. The CDR3 extends over 22 amino acids. From germline, CDR1 is MGHRA and CDR2 YSYEKL. The CDR3 loop reads CASSQDSRDPGLAGGPFDEQYF. CDR3 sequence (DNA): TGCGCCAGCAGCCAAGATAGTAGGGACCCGGGACTAGCGGGAGGGCCTTTCGACGAGCAGTACTTC.

V usage is TRBV27 and J usage is TRBJ2-7, with D unresolved. In germline, CDR1 is MNHEY, CDR2 SMNVEV (reference sequence). Trimming removed 0 bases from V and 4 bases from J, with 13 bases in between. This CDR3 contains 15 residues. CDR3 region: CASSLSVAQRYEQYF. The CDR3 DNA is TGTGCCAGCAGTTTATCCGTTGCCCAACGATACGAGCAGTACTTC.

V usage is TRBV29-1 and J usage is TRBJ1-2; D is ambiguous. V lost 0 bases, J lost 5 bases, and 13 bases lay in between. CDR3 length: 14 residues. Germline V gene data show CDR1 as SQVTM and CDR2 as ANQGSEA. CDR3 coding DNA: TGCAGCGTTGAAGATAGGAGGGTTCGGTATGGCTACACCTTC. Translating gives CSVEDRRVRYGYTF.

The chain carries TRBV5-5 and TRBJ1-1; TRBD1 agrees at 8 bases. This CDR3 has 15 amino acids. With 4 bases clipped from V and 0 bases from J, the junction kept 5 bases outside the gene matches. The V gene's germline CDR1 is SGHKS and CDR2 YYEKEE (reference sequence). The CDR3 DNA reads as TGTGCCAGCAGCGCGACAGGGGCCCTGAACACTGAAGCTTTCTTT. As protein: CASSATGALNTEAFF.

This clone was picked up one time. The chain employs TRBV6-5 and TRBJ2-1; 8 nucleotides match TRBD1. The trim removed 8 bases at V and 5 bases at J, leaving 8 bases unmatched. The CDR3 length is 14 residues. Germline values: CDR1 MNHEY, CDR2 SVGAGI. The CDR3 region is CASRQRTGNNEQFF. The CDR3 nucleotides are TGTGCCAGCCGCCAACGGACAGGGAACAATGAGCAGTTCTTC.

J is TRBJ2-7 and V is TRBV21-1; TRBD1 is taken as the D call from the table, unchecked against the DNA. TRBV21-1 is listed as a pseudogene. CDR3 size: 13 residues. The CDR3 coding sequence is TGTGCCAGCAGCAAAGTTGGGCAACGCGAGCAGTACTTC. This sequence encodes CASSKVGQREQYF.

This clone was seen just once. The J gene is TRBJ2-5, the V gene TRBV27, with 8 bases matching TRBD2. The CDR3 length is 15 residues. J was trimmed by 5 bases and V by 3 bases; bases with no gene match: 8. From germline, CDR1 is MNHEY and CDR2 SMNVEV (reference sequence). Written as DNA, the CDR3 is TGTGCCAGCAGTTTGGGGCTAGCGGGTGACGAGACCCAGTACTTC. Protein: CASSLGLAGDETQYF.

The CDR3 nucleotides are TGTGCCAGCAGTTCGGCGACAGGGTATATTCGGAACACTGAAGCTTTCTTT. It translates to CASSSATGYIRNTEAFF. The J gene is TRBJ1-1, the V gene TRBV28, with TRBD1 identical over 7 bases. This CDR3 is 17 amino acids long. CDR1 MDHEN and CDR2 SYDVKM come from the germline V gene. V shed 4 bases and J 1 base; nucleotides not matched to a gene: 12.

The genes are TRBV9 and TRBJ2-5; 12 bases match TRBD2. Trimming at V came to 0 bases and at J to 4 bases, leaving 7 bases not matched to a gene. This CDR3 comprises 17 residues. Germline loops: CDR1 SGDLS, CDR2 YYNGEE. The CDR3: CASSVGVTSGSPETQYF. The CDR3 nucleotides read TGTGCCAGCAGCGTAGGTGTGACTAGCGGGAGTCCAGAGACCCAGTACTTC.

The rearrangement uses TRBV9 and TRBJ2-1; TRBD2 matches at 9 bases. CDR1 is SGDLS, CDR2 YYNGEE, per germline. The V and J ends lost 4 bases and 7 bases, in that order; junction bases with no gene match: 12. The CDR3 consists of 16 residues. Here the CDR3 DNA reads TGTGCCAGCAGCCCCCCCTTGCGGGGGGGTGGGAATGAGCAGTTCTTC. It encodes CASSPPLRGGGNEQFF.

This chain connects TRBV27 to TRBJ2-1, with 10 bases lining up with TRBD2. V dropped 5 bases and J dropped 5; count of bases not matched to a gene: 6. The CDR3 loop spans 15 amino acids. CDR1 MNHEY and CDR2 SMNVEV come from the germline V gene (reference sequence). The CDR3 bases are TGTGCCAGCAGTACAGGACTAGCGGTTAACAATGAGCAGTTCTTC. As protein: CASSTGLAVNNEQFF.

The chain is built from TRBV11-1 and TRBJ1-1, with D hard to call. V lost 1 base, J lost 1 base, and 10 bases lay in between. The CDR3 extends over 15 amino acids. The V gene's germline CDR1 is SGHAT and CDR2 FQDESV (reference sequence). CDR3 sequence: CASSLDGLSNTEAFF. The CDR3, as DNA: TGTGCCAGCAGCTTAGACGGACTGTCGAACACTGAAGCTTTCTTT.

There are a few counts of this clone. Other DNA sequences of this sample code for an identical CDR3. The rearrangement joins TRBV5-1 to TRBJ2-7; 10 bases fit TRBD2. CDR3 size: 14 residues. Trimming took 0 bases from V and 4 from J; bases not matched to a gene: 1. CDR1 is SGHRS, CDR2 YFSETQ, per germline. CDR3: CASSLASGSYEQYF. CDR3 bases: TGCGCCAGCAGCTTGGCTAGCGGGAGTTACGAGCAGTACTTC.

The chain is built from TRBV4-2 and TRBJ1-2; D is perhaps TRBD1 (5 bases). The CDR3 spans 14 residues. V was trimmed by 3 bases and J by 6 bases, leaving 14 bases between them. Per germline, CDR1 LGHNA and CDR2 YNFKEQ. The CDR3 sequence is CASSQPQGIDGYTF. The CDR3 DNA is TGTGCCAGCAGCCAGCCCCAGGGTATCGATGGCTACACCTTC.